The subject of this entry is one T cell receptor beta chain. The antigen is undetermined. Naive cells were sorted as CD45RO-, CCR7+, CD27+ and CD95-. These data originate in a study of CXCR3-negative and CXCR3-positive naive CD8 T cells. Regarding the study as a whole: Memory CD8+ cells had much lower diversity, and both naive subsets had comparably high diversity. For CXCR3-positive naive cells, TRB CDR3s were more hydrophobic than those of CXCR3-negative naive cells. Comparison of naive CXCR3-negative and CXCR3-positive cells revealed similar TRBV-TRBJ usage, while memory cells differed.

Germline V gives CDR1 MNHEY, CDR2 SVGEGT. The CDR3 has 14 amino acids. 5' RACE that incorporated UMI labels was used to prepare the TRB cDNA libraries. One entry per CDR3 protein, without DNA, is what TCRdb gives after re-calling the 5' RACE reads. The table lists approximately 48,000 distinct CDR3 sequences, with approximately 0.56% in the top ten. The origin of this receptor is a human donor in good health. Some clones in this sample may be carry-over from other donors' samples. What was sequenced was naive CXCR3+ CD8+ T cells from blood. The sample's subset: CD45RO-CCR7+CD27+CD95- naive CD8+ T cells expressing CXCR3 (TNR3+). The chain combines TRBV6-2 or TRBV6-3 with TRBJ1-1; the TCRdb D gene call, TRBD1, has no DNA to confirm it. CDR3 in amino acids: CASSYWGPTTEAFF.